This T cell receptor beta chain was captured in a study of identical twins. In its sample, this clonotype was seen many times. The target antigen is unknown. Findings of the study overall: Memory repertoires lacked the insertion deficit that abundant cord blood beta clonotypes showed.

CDR1 is DFQATT and CDR2 is SNEGSKA in the germline V gene (reference sequence). The length of the CDR3 is 10 residues. The authors used template switching to add a universal primer site and gave cDNA unique molecular identifiers. TCRdb re-derived calls from the 5' RACE reads in MiXCR, one entry per CDR3 protein. The sample comprises hundreds of thousands of distinct CDR3 sequences, approximately 6% of which are singletons, and 1.5% to 2% rests with the top ten. The sequencing sample was made of naive T cells sorted from blood. The chain uses TRBV20-1 and TRBJ1-4; D is perhaps TRBD1 (5 bases). The clonotype originates from a man younger than 30 in good health. CDR3 DNA: TGCGGGGCGGGAGATGAAAAACTGTTTTTT. This translates into CGAGDEKLFF.